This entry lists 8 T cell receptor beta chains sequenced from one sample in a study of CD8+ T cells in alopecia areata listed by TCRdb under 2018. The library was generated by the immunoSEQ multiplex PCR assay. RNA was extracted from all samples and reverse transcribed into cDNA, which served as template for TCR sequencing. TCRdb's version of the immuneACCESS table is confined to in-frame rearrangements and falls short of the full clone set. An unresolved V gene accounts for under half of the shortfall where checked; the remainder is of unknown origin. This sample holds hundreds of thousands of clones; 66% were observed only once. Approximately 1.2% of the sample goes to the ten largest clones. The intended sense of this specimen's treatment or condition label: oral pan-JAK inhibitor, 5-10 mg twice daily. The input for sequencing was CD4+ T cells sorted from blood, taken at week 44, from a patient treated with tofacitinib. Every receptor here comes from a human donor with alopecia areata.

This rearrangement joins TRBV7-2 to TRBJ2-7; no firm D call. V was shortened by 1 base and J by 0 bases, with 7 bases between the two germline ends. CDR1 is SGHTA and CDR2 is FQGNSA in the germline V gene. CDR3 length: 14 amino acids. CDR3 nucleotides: TGTGCCAGCAGCTTAGAGGGCAACTCCTACGAGCAGTACTTC. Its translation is CASSLEGNSYEQYF.

The CDR3 reads CASSFGRNTNEQFF. The CDR3 bases are TGTGCCAGCAGCTTCGGCCGTAATACCAATGAGCAGTTCTTC. V and J are TRBV7-2 and TRBJ2-1, with no clear D. The CDR3 spans 14 residues. Per the germline V gene, CDR1 is SGHTA and CDR2 is FQGNSA. V was pared by 3 bases and J by 6 bases, with 12 bases between.

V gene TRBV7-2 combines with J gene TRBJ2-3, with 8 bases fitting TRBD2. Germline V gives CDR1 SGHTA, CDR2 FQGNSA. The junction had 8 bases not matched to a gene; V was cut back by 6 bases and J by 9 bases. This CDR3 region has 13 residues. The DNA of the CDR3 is TGTGCCAGCAGTCACGGACTAGCCGACACGCAGTATTTT. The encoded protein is CASSHGLADTQYF.

The CDR3 sequence is CASNEGVEVEAFF. In DNA, the CDR3 is TGTGCCAGCAACGAAGGGGTGGAGGTGGAAGCTTTCTTT. The gene calls are TRBV2 and TRBJ1-1; D is possibly TRBD1 (5 bases). Per germline, CDR1 SNHLY and CDR2 FYNNEI. Trimming took off 7 bases at V and 8 bases at J, with 17 bases between the two ends. This CDR3 region has 13 residues.

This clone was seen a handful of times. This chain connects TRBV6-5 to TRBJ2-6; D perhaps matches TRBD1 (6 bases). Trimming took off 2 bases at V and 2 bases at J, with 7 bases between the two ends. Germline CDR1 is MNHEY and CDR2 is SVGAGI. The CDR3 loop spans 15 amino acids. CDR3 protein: CASSYPGAGANVLTF. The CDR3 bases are TGTGCCAGCAGTTACCCAGGGGCTGGGGCCAACGTCCTGACTTTC.

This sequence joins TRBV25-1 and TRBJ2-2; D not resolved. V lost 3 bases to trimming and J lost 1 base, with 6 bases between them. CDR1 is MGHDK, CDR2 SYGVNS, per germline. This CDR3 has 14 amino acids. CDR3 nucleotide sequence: TGTGCCAGCAGTGACCACAGGAACACCGGGGAGCTGTTTTTT. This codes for CASSDHRNTGELFF.

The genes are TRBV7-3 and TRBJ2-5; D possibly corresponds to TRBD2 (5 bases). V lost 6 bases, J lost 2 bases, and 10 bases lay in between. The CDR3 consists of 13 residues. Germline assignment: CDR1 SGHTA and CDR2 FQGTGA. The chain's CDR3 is CASSRWEQETQYF. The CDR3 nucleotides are TGTGCCAGCAGTCGCTGGGAGCAAGAGACCCAGTACTTC.

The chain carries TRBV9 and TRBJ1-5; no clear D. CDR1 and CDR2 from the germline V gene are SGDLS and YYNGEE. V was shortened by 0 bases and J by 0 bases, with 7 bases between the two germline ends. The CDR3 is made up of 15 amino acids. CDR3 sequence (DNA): TGTGCCAGCAGCGTAGGATCCGATAGCAATCAGCCCCAGCATTTT. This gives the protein CASSVGSDSNQPQHF. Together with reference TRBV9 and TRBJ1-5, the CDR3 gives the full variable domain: DSGVTQTPKHLITATGQRVTLRCSPRSGDLSVYWYQQSLDQGLQFLIQYYNGEERAKGNILERFSAQQFPDLHSELNLSSLELGDSALYFCASSVGSDSNQPQHFGDGTRLSIL.